Reported below is one T cell receptor beta chain. The target antigen is unknown. The entry originates in a study of cytomegalovirus exposure and HLA in healthy donors. The wider study: Of roughly 400 genotyped donors, around 84% clustered with self-reported Caucasian donors.

Study-level results: It was 150 to 200 TCR beta chains that were listed as cytomegalovirus-associated. A prior analysis recorded that most TCR beta V segments were productive about 90% or about 30% of the time.

It was with 60 Vbeta and 13 Jbeta primers that the PCR ran. Assay: immunoSEQ multiplex PCR; the TCRdb copy retains only in-frame clones and omits some. The sample has under 150,000 clones, roughly 79% seen once. The CDR3 is 15 amino acids. J gave up 7 bases and V 5 bases, and 7 bases lay outside the gene matches. Germline V gene sequence: CDR1 LNHNV, CDR2 YYDKDF (reference sequence). The receptor's source is a woman in her twenties or thirties in good health and CMV-seronegative. The specimen sequenced was PBMCs. The rearrangement joins TRBV15 to TRBJ1-6, with 8 bases aligning to TRBD1. CDR3 sequence: CATSPQGTGNSPLHF. CDR3 in DNA: TGTGCCACCAGCCCCCAAGGGACAGGCAATTCACCCCTCCACTTT.